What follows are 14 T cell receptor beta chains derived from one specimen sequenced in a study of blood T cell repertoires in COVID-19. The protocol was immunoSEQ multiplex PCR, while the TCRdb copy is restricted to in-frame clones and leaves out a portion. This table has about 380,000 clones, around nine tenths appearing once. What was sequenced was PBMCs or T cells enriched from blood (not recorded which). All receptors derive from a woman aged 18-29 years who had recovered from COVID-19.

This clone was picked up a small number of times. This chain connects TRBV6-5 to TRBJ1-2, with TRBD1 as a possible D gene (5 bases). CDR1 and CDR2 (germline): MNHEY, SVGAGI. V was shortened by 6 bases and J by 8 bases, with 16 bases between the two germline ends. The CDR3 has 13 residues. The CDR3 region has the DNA TGTGCCAGCAGGACCCACAGACAGCAGGGCTACACCTTC. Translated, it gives CASRTHRQQGYTF.

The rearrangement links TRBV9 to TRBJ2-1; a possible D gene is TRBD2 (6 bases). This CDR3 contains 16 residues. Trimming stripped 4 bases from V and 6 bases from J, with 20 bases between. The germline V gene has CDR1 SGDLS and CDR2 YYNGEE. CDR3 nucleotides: TGTGCCAGCAGCCCTTGGGGTGTGGGGGGTGGCAATGAGCAGTTCTTC. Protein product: CASSPWGVGGGNEQFF.

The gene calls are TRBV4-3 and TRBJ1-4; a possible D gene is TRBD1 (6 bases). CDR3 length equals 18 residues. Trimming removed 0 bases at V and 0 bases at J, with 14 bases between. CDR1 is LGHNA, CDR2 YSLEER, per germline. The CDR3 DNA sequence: TGCGCCAGCAGCCAAGACCGGACAGATATCTCAACTAATGAAAAACTGTTTTTT. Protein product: CASSQDRTDISTNEKLFF.

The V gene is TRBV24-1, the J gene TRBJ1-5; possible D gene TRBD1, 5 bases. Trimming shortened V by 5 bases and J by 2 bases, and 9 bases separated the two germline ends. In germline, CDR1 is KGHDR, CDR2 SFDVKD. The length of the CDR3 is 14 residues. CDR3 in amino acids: CATSAGMGNQPQHF. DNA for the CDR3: TGTGCCACCAGTGCAGGGATGGGCAATCAGCCCCAGCATTTT.

For the CDR3, the DNA is TGTTCTAGCGGGGGCGGCACCGGGGAGCTGTTTTTT. Its protein product is CSSGGGTGELFF. The chain employs TRBV7-9 and TRBJ2-2; TRBD2 matches 10 bases. CDR3 size: 12 residues. The germline V gene encodes CDR1 SEHNR and CDR2 FQNEAQ (reference sequence).

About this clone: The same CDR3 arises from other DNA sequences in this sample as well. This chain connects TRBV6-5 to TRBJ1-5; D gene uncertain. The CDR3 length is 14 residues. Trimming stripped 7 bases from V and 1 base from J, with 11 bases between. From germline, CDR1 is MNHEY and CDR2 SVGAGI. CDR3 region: CASKGGGSNQPQHF. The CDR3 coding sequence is TGTGCCAGCAAAGGCGGAGGGAGCAATCAGCCCCAGCATTTT.

The CDR3 DNA follows: TGCGCCAGCAGCCAAGACCCGAGGCAGGGGAGTGAAGCTTTCTTT. Amino acids: CASSQDPRQGSEAFF. The gene calls are TRBV4-3 and TRBJ1-1, with a weak D call TRBD1 (6 bases). The germline gives CDR1 LGHNA, CDR2 YSLEER. With 0 bases removed from V and 7 bases from J, the gap between germline ends came to 15 bases. This CDR3 comprises 15 residues.

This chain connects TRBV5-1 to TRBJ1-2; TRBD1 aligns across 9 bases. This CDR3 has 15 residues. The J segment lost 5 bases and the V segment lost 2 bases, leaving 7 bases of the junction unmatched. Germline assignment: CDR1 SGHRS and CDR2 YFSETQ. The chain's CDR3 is CASSLRTGARYGYTF. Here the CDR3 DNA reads TGCGCCAGCAGCTTAAGGACAGGGGCGAGATATGGCTACACCTTC. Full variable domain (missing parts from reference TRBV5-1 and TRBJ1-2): KAGVTQTPRYLIKTRGQQVTLSCSPISGHRSVSWYQQTPGQGLQFLFEYFSETQRNKGNFPGRFSGRQFSNSRSEMNVSTLELGDSALYLCASSLRTGARYGYTFGSGTRLTVV.

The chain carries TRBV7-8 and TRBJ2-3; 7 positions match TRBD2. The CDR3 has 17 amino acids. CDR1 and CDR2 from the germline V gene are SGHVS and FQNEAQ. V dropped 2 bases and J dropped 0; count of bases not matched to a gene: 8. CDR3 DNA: TGTGCCAGCAGCTTATTCCTCCCGGGGGGAAGCACAGATACGCAGTATTTT. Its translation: CASSLFLPGGSTDTQYF.

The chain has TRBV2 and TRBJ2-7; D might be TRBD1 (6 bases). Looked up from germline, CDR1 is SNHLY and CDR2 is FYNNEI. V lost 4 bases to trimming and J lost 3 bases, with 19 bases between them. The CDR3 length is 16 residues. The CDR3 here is CASSVETRRTVYEQYF. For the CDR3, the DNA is TGTGCCAGCAGTGTTGAGACGCGTCGGACAGTCTACGAGCAGTACTTC. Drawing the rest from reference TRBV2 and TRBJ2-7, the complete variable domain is EPEVTQTPSHQVTQMGQEVILRCVPISNHLYFYWYRQILGQKVEFLVSFYNNEISEKSEIFDDQFSVERPDGSNFTLKIRSTKLEDSAMYFCASSVETRRTVYEQYFGPGTRLTVT.

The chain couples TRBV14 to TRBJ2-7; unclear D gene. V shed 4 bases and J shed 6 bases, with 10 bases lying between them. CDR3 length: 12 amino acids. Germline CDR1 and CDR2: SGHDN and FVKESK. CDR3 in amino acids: CASSPLAGEQYF. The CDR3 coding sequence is TGTGCCAGCAGCCCTCTTGCAGGCGAGCAGTACTTC.

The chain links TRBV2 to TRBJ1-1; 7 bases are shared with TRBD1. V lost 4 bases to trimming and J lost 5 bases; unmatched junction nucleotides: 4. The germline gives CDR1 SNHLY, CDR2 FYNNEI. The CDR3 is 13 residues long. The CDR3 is CASSGQGRTEAFF. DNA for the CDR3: TGTGCCAGCAGTGGACAGGGAAGAACTGAAGCTTTCTTT.

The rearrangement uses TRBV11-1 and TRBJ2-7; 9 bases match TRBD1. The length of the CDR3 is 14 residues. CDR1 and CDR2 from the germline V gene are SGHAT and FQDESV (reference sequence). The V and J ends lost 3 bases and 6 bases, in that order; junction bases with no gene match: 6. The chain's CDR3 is CASSFRTGVGEQYF. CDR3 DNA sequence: TGTGCCAGCAGCTTCCGGACAGGGGTTGGCGAGCAGTACTTC.

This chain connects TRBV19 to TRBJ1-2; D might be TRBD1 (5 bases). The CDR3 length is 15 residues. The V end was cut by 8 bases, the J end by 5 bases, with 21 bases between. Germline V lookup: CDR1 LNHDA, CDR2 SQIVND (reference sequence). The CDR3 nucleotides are TGTGCCAGTCGCCAAGGCGGCGGGACCTCTTATGGCTACACCTTC. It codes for CASRQGGGTSYGYTF.